The rows below give T cell receptor beta chains drawn from one sample of a study of blood T cells in healthy people across ages. Via MiXCR, TCRdb re-called the 5' RACE reads, giving one row per CDR3 protein. In the table there are 700,000 to 1,000,000 distinct CDR3 sequences, approximately 48% of which are singletons. The sequencing input was blood. These receptors were taken from a man between 60 and 75 years old in good health. The CDR3 runs from the conserved cysteine through the conserved F or W.

v_gene,j_gene,len,CDR3aa
TRBV18,TRBJ2-3,17,CASSIGSVGMSTDTQYF
TRBV7-9,TRBJ2-6,17,CANSFSQVLSGANVLTF
TRBV20-1,TRBJ2-3,12,CSASQGADTQYF
TRBV5-1,TRBJ2-1,16,CASSLLAGASRNEQFF
TRBV4-3,TRBJ2-5,15,CASSQDRGIGVTQYF
TRBV5-5,TRBJ2-5,14,CASSLDSAYGKQYF
TRBV7-2,TRBJ2-7,14,CASSPSGGNYEQYF
TRBV5-5,TRBJ2-1,18,CASSLILTSGGPYNEQFF
TRBV18,TRBJ2-1,14,CASSPSFQPGEQFF
TRBV6-6,TRBJ2-7,13,CASAGTGSYEQYF
TRBV6-6,-,15,CASNTRAGGLYEQYF
TRBV20-1,TRBJ2-1,14,CSANPSGGYNEQFF